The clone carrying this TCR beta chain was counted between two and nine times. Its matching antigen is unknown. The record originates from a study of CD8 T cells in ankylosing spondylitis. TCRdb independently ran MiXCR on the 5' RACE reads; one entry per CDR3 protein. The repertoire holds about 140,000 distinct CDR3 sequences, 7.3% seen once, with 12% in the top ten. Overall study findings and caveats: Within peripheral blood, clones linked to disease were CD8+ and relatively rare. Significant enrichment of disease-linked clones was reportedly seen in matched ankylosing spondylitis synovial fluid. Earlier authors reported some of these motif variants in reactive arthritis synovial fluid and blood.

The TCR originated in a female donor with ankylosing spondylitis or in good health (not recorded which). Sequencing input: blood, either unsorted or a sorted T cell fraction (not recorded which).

CDR3 coding DNA: TGTGCCAGCAGTGATCCAACAGGGATGGACTATGGCTACACCTTC. Protein sequence: CASSDPTGMDYGYTF. The V and J genes are TRBV6-1 and TRBJ1-2; D is possibly TRBD1 (6 bases). This CDR3 region has 15 residues. The V gene's germline CDR1 is MNHNS and CDR2 SASEGT. V lost 3 bases, J lost 3 bases, and 14 bases lay in between.